This is a list of T cell receptor beta chains from one sample in a study of shared clonotypes between healthy human individuals. Data came from immunoSEQ multiplex PCR; TCRdb stores just in-frame clones and leaves some out. The table has under 750,000 clones, just under 75% seen once; the top ten hold more than 1.5%. Sequencing was carried out using memory CD4+ T cells sorted from blood. The source of these receptors is a woman aged 25 to 39 in good health. The CDR3 runs from the conserved cysteine through the conserved F or W. The order of the fields is D gene, clone size, V gene, J gene, CDR3 DNA, CDR3 protein. A D gene is named only where the DNA matches it firmly. The size field is filled for only some rows; it gives once, few, many or a size class.

d_call: -
clone_size: -
v_call: TRBV5-8
j_call: TRBJ2-3
cdr3_nt: TGTGCCAGCAGCTTCTCCTTAACCCCTACAGATACGCAGTATTTT
cdr3_aa: CASSFSLTPTDTQYF

d_call: -
clone_size: -
v_call: TRBV5-1
j_call: TRBJ2-1
cdr3_nt: TGCGCCAGCAGCCCGACCGAAACAGACAATGAGCAGTTCTTC
cdr3_aa: CASSPTETDNEQFF

d_call: TRBD2
clone_size: -
v_call: TRBV19
j_call: TRBJ2-3
cdr3_nt: TGTGCCAGTAGTATGAAACTAGCGGCGCTCCAGGGGGATACGCAGTATTTT
cdr3_aa: CASSMKLAALQGDTQYF

d_call: -
clone_size: -
v_call: TRBV27
j_call: TRBJ1-5
cdr3_nt: TGTGCCAGCAGTCGGGTGAGGGGAAGAGGTCAGCCCCAGCATTTT
cdr3_aa: CASSRVRGRGQPQHF

d_call: TRBD1
clone_size: -
v_call: TRBV18
j_call: TRBJ1-5
cdr3_nt: TGTGCCAGCTCCGGAGGGACAGGCAATAATCAGCCCCAGCATTTT
cdr3_aa: CASSGGTGNNQPQHF

d_call: -
clone_size: -
v_call: TRBV27
j_call: TRBJ2-4
cdr3_nt: TGTGCCAGCAGTTCCCTAGATGACAGAGCCAAAAACATTCAGTACTTC
cdr3_aa: CASSSLDDRAKNIQYF

d_call: TRBD2
clone_size: -
v_call: TRBV5-1
j_call: TRBJ2-1
cdr3_nt: TGCGCCAGCAGCCCCACTAGCGGGAGACCAAATGAGCAGTTCTTC
cdr3_aa: CASSPTSGRPNEQFF

d_call: TRBD2
clone_size: -
v_call: TRBV4-1
j_call: TRBJ2-3
cdr3_nt: TGCGCCAGCAGCCAACCTCCGGGACTAGCGGGAGGTACAGATACGCAGTATTTT
cdr3_aa: CASSQPPGLAGGTDTQYF

d_call: -
clone_size: -
v_call: TRBV9
j_call: TRBJ2-1
cdr3_nt: TGTGCCAGCACTAAGGGAGGACACAATGAGCAGTTCTTC
cdr3_aa: CASTKGGHNEQFF

d_call: -
clone_size: -
v_call: TRBV29-1
j_call: TRBJ2-1
cdr3_nt: TGCAGCGCCCTTCTTCAGGGGTCCTACAATGAGCAGTTCTTC
cdr3_aa: CSALLQGSYNEQFF

d_call: -
clone_size: few
v_call: TRBV10-3
j_call: TRBJ2-5
cdr3_nt: TGTGCCATCAGTGAGTCTTTTGGTCGAGGGGAGGAGACCCAGTACTTC
cdr3_aa: CAISESFGRGEETQYF

d_call: -
clone_size: -
v_call: TRBV6-5
j_call: TRBJ2-1
cdr3_nt: TGTGCCAGCGCAGGTAGCTCCTACAATGAGCAGTTCTTC
cdr3_aa: CASAGSSYNEQFF

d_call: -
clone_size: -
v_call: TRBV29-1
j_call: TRBJ1-4
cdr3_nt: TGCAGCGAAGAAGGGAATGGGGATTGGGAAAAACTGTTTTTT
cdr3_aa: CSEEGNGDWEKLFF

d_call: -
clone_size: -
v_call: TRBV11-2
j_call: TRBJ2-7
cdr3_nt: TGTGCCAGCAGCTTGGGGGACCCGGGCTCCTACGAGCAGTACTTC
cdr3_aa: CASSLGDPGSYEQYF

d_call: -
clone_size: few
v_call: TRBV11-2
j_call: TRBJ2-7
cdr3_nt: TGTGCCAGCAGCTTAGGAGGAGGGTCCCCCTACGAGCAGTACTTC
cdr3_aa: CASSLGGGSPYEQYF

d_call: -
clone_size: -
v_call: TRBV30
j_call: TRBJ1-5
cdr3_nt: TGTGCCTGGAGTCTCGGGGACAGCAATCAGCCCCAGCATTTT
cdr3_aa: CAWSLGDSNQPQHF

d_call: -
clone_size: -
v_call: TRBV7-8
j_call: TRBJ2-3
cdr3_nt: TGTGCCAGCAGCTTAGCGGGAGCGAAAGATACGCAGTATTTT
cdr3_aa: CASSLAGAKDTQYF

d_call: -
clone_size: -
v_call: TRBV10-3
j_call: TRBJ2-1
cdr3_nt: TGTGCCATCAGTGAGAGGGAGGGGGCTTACAATGAGCAGTTCTTC
cdr3_aa: CAISEREGAYNEQFF

d_call: TRBD1
clone_size: -
v_call: TRBV29-1
j_call: TRBJ2-1
cdr3_nt: TGCAGCGGGGGACAGTCCTACAATGAGCAGTTCTTC
cdr3_aa: CSGGQSYNEQFF

d_call: -
clone_size: -
v_call: TRBV27
j_call: TRBJ2-2
cdr3_nt: TGTGCCAGCAGTTTGATTAATCCGGGACTGAGTAGTACCGGGGAGCTGTTTTTT
cdr3_aa: CASSLINPGLSSTGELFF

d_call: TRBD1
clone_size: -
v_call: TRBV6-1
j_call: TRBJ2-7
cdr3_nt: TGTGCCAGCAGTGATTCGTCAGGGGGCTACGAGCAGTACTTC
cdr3_aa: CASSDSSGGYEQYF

d_call: -
clone_size: -
v_call: TRBV7-2
j_call: TRBJ1-2
cdr3_nt: TGTGCCACCAAGAACTCGGGGTATGGCTACACCTTC
cdr3_aa: CATKNSGYGYTF

d_call: -
clone_size: -
v_call: TRBV6-5
j_call: TRBJ2-7
cdr3_nt: TGTGCCAGCACTGACAGCAACTACGAGCAGTACTTC
cdr3_aa: CASTDSNYEQYF

d_call: TRBD1
clone_size: few
v_call: TRBV5-4
j_call: TRBJ1-2
cdr3_nt: TGTGCCAGCAGCGTCCCACAGGGGGACTATGGCTACACCTTC
cdr3_aa: CASSVPQGDYGYTF

d_call: -
clone_size: -
v_call: TRBV5-1
j_call: TRBJ2-1
cdr3_nt: TGCGCCAGCAGCTTGGAACGTTCCTCCTACAATGAGCAGTTCTTC
cdr3_aa: CASSLERSSYNEQFF

d_call: -
clone_size: once
v_call: TRBV6-1
j_call: TRBJ2-5
cdr3_nt: TGTGCCAGCAGTGAAGAGGTCGGAAGGAGAAGAGAGACCCAGTACTTC
cdr3_aa: CASSEEVGRRRETQYF

d_call: -
clone_size: -
v_call: TRBV7-9
j_call: TRBJ1-4
cdr3_nt: TGTGCCAGCAGCTTTGGGGGAGGGGCAACTAATGAAAAACTGTTTTTT
cdr3_aa: CASSFGGGATNEKLFF

d_call: -
clone_size: -
v_call: TRBV29-1
j_call: TRBJ2-7
cdr3_nt: TGCAGCGTTGAAGAACCTGGCGTTCCCGGACAGTGGTACGAGCAGTACTTC
cdr3_aa: CSVEEPGVPGQWYEQYF

d_call: TRBD2
clone_size: few
v_call: TRBV18
j_call: TRBJ2-7
cdr3_nt: TGTGCCAGCTCACCGGGACTAGCCTACGAGCAGTACTTC
cdr3_aa: CASSPGLAYEQYF

d_call: -
clone_size: -
v_call: TRBV11-3
j_call: TRBJ2-2
cdr3_nt: TGTGCCAGCAGCTTAGTTGACACCGGGGAGCTGTTTTTT
cdr3_aa: CASSLVDTGELFF

d_call: TRBD1
clone_size: -
v_call: TRBV5-1
j_call: TRBJ2-1
cdr3_nt: TGCGCCAGCAGCGTGGCAGGGGGATACAATGAGCAGTTCTTC
cdr3_aa: CASSVAGGYNEQFF

d_call: TRBD1
clone_size: -
v_call: TRBV2
j_call: TRBJ1-1
cdr3_nt: TGTGCCAGCAGGGGGGACAGGGCCACTGAAGCTTTCTTT
cdr3_aa: CASRGDRATEAFF

d_call: -
clone_size: -
v_call: TRBV9
j_call: TRBJ2-7
cdr3_nt: TGTGCCAGCAGCGTAGAGGAAGGTTCATTTTACGAGCAGTACTTC
cdr3_aa: CASSVEEGSFYEQYF

d_call: -
clone_size: -
v_call: TRBV11-3
j_call: TRBJ1-5
cdr3_nt: TGTGCCAGCAGCTTAGGTGGCCAGCCCCAGCATTTT
cdr3_aa: CASSLGGQPQHF

d_call: -
clone_size: -
v_call: TRBV7-8
j_call: TRBJ1-1
cdr3_nt: TGTGCCAGCAGCTTACTCAGGAACACTGAAGCTTTCTTT
cdr3_aa: CASSLLRNTEAFF

d_call: -
clone_size: -
v_call: TRBV30
j_call: TRBJ2-1
cdr3_nt: TGTGCCTGGAGTAACTATGAGCAGTTCTTC
cdr3_aa: CAWSNYEQFF

d_call: -
clone_size: -
v_call: TRBV7-9
j_call: TRBJ1-1
cdr3_nt: TGTGCCAGCAGCTGGAAGGACGGAATGAACACTGAAGCTTTCTTT
cdr3_aa: CASSWKDGMNTEAFF

d_call: -
clone_size: once
v_call: TRBV11-2
j_call: TRBJ2-5
cdr3_nt: TGTGCCAGCAGCTCCGCCGGGGGTGGCGAGACCCAGTACTTC
cdr3_aa: CASSSAGGGETQYF

d_call: TRBD2
clone_size: few
v_call: TRBV6-1
j_call: TRBJ2-1
cdr3_nt: TGTGCCAGCACCAGTAGCGGGGGTAGTCGGGAGCAGTTCTTC
cdr3_aa: CASTSSGGSREQFF

d_call: TRBD1
clone_size: -
v_call: TRBV7-9
j_call: TRBJ2-3
cdr3_nt: TGTGCCAGCAGGTCTGAGGGGGCCGCAGATACGCAGTATTTT
cdr3_aa: CASRSEGAADTQYF

d_call: -
clone_size: -
v_call: TRBV5-1
j_call: TRBJ1-4
cdr3_nt: TGCGCCAGCAGCCTGGACAGAACAACTAATGAAAAACTGTTTTTT
cdr3_aa: CASSLDRTTNEKLFF

d_call: TRBD1
clone_size: -
v_call: TRBV5-1
j_call: TRBJ1-2
cdr3_nt: TGCGCCAGCAGCTTGGGCCGAGGGACAGGGAATTACTATGGCTACACCTTC
cdr3_aa: CASSLGRGTGNYYGYTF

d_call: TRBD2
clone_size: few
v_call: TRBV5-1
j_call: TRBJ2-3
cdr3_nt: TGCGCCAGCAGAGCGGGGGCTAGCACAGATACGCAGTATTTT
cdr3_aa: CASRAGASTDTQYF